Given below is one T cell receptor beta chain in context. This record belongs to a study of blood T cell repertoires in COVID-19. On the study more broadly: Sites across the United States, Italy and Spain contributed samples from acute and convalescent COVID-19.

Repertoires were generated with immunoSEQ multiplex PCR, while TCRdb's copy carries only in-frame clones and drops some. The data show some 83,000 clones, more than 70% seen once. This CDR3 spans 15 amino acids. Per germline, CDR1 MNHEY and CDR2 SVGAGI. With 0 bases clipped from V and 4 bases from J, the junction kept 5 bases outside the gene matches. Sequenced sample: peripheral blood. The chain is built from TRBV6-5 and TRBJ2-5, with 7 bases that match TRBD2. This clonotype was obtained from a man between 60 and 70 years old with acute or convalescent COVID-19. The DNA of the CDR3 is TGTGCCAGCAGTTACTCCAGGACTAGGTCAGAGACCCAGTACTTC. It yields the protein CASSYSRTRSETQYF.